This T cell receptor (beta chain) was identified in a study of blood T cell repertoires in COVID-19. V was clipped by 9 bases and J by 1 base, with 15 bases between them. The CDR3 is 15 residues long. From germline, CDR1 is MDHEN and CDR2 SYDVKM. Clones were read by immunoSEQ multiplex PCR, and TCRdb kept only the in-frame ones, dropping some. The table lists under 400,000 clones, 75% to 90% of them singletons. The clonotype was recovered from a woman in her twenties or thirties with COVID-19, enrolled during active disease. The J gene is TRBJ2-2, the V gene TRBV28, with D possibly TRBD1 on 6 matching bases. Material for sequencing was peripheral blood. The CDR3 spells CASLAGAENTGELFF. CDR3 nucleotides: TGTGCCAGTCTAGCAGGGGCGGAGAACACCGGGGAGCTGTTTTTT.